This is a list of T cell receptor beta chains from one sample in a study of blood T cell dynamics during melanoma immunotherapy. TCRdb keeps only in-frame clones here, not all; method: immunoSEQ multiplex PCR. The sample shows 3,200 or so clones, approximately 96% of them seen only once. Sequenced here: effector memory CD8+ T cells from blood, sampled from a patient treated with checkpoint blockade. These TCRs come from a human donor with melanoma. Each CDR3 is given with its conserved first and last residue. Fields, in order: CDR3 protein, V gene.

CASSQDSPRSTDTQYF,TRBV4-1
CASSPPGTGELFF,TRBV7-9
CASSSGIRTATYGYTF,TRBV13
CASRQSAGLREKLFF,TRBV2
CASSLPGSYEQYF,TRBV7-8
CASSSGTGSYEQYF,TRBV5-1
CASSLRQGQETQYF,TRBV28
CASSPLAEGYNEQFF,TRBV6-5
CASSRQGPNQPQHF,TRBV13
CASSQDPAGAYNEQFF,TRBV4-1
CASSHPGDTQYF,TRBV27
CASSESWLAGGPVQFF,TRBV6-1
CASRSFSGTVTDTQYF,TRBV27
CASSLRGDSNQPQHF,TRBV27
CASSLETQYF,TRBV7-9
CASSLELYEQYF,TRBV5-5
CASSLWGGEHYEQYF,TRBV7-6
CASSLASGVGFSSYEQYF,TRBV5-1
CASTLPHRAVYGYTF,TRBV5-1
CASKMAYRNEQFF,TRBV19
CASSSTGQNTDTQYF,TRBV7-8
CASSLRSPLHF,TRBV2
CASSQGGTGYEQYF,TRBV5-6
CASSPFRTGGSTEAFF,TRBV7-8
CASSLEQNTEAFF,TRBV5-5
CASSGRRSSYNEQFF,TRBV13
CASSDSGGASTDTQYF,TRBV6-4
CASSLEGGGYEQYF,TRBV5-6
CAWSERVYNEQFF,TRBV30
CASSLGGQGEEGYTGNTIYF,TRBV5-1
CASSLEPYEQYF,TRBV7-9
CASSSRDSYEQYF,TRBV28
CASSKPPLCDASQETQYF,TRBV21-1
CAWSGVPYNEQFF,TRBV30
CASSFNDSPLHF,TRBV5-1
CASLRGDTQYF,TRBV27
CASSPVDRGYEQYF,TRBV18
CASSPVTGELFF,TRBV28
CASKSGELNTEAFF,TRBV7-8
CASNPDTQYF,TRBV2
CASSFGQGSIYEQYF,TRBV7-2
CASSPGRLRDRGPSSGNTIYF,TRBV18
CAWSLRGTYEQYF,TRBV30
CASSPTGAGGYNEQFF,TRBV4-1
CASRLAPTGTTLEQYF,TRBV12-2
CASSEALPGQMNTEAFF,TRBV6-1
CASSYFASGGQETQYF,TRBV6-5
CASSPEPDRGYEQYF,TRBV2
CASSPGQSSGNTIYF,TRBV5-4
CSVAGQGDYGYTF,TRBV29-1
CSVVPYDNSGANVLTF,TRBV29-1
CASSLRGETQYF,TRBV11-2
CAIDSGYGYTF,TRBV10-3
CASSKPDRTVSYEQYF,TRBV21-1
CASTPGTGGVGKAFF,TRBV27
CASSPSGIGYTEAFF,TRBV18